These T cell receptor beta chains were read from a single sample in a study of CD8+ T cells in alopecia areata. Generated by immunoSEQ multiplex PCR, the TCRdb table keeps only in-frame clones and is missing some. The sample includes some 130,000 clones, almost 50% seen only once; the top ten take roughly a sixth. The material sequenced was CD8+ T cells sorted from blood, taken at week 0. These TCRs come from a human donor with alopecia areata. Both conserved end residues are part of each CDR3. The D gene is left open where the match is weak. Rows give clone size only sometimes, using once, few, many, or a class for an expanded clone.

TRBJ1-6	TRBV27	TRBD1	15	NA	CASTSDRDYNSPLHF	TGTGCCAGCACCTCCGACAGGGACTATAATTCACCCCTCCACTTT
TRBJ2-3	TRBV5-6	NA	16	NA	CASSLAFSGGTDTQYF	TGTGCCAGCAGCTTAGCCTTTTCGGGGGGCACAGATACGCAGTATTTT
TRBJ2-3	TRBV7-8	NA	16	few	CASSPPTGTATDTQYF	TGTGCCAGCAGCCCCCCGACCGGGACCGCAACAGATACGCAGTATTTT
TRBJ2-1	TRBV27	NA	14	few	CASMRGDYDNEQFF	TGTGCCAGCATGAGAGGCGACTACGACAATGAGCAGTTCTTC
TRBJ1-5	TRBV15	NA	14	NA	CATSRGIGNQPQHF	TGTGCCACCAGCAGAGGGATAGGCAATCAGCCCCAGCATTTT
TRBJ1-4	TRBV30	NA	12	NA	CGGAADDEKLFF	TGTGGCGGGGCAGCTGATGATGAAAAACTGTTTTTT
TRBJ1-5	TRBV7-2	NA	15	NA	CASSLRIGSNQPQHF	TGTGCCAGCAGCCTAAGAATTGGAAGCAATCAGCCCCAGCATTTT
TRBJ2-7	TRBV29-1	NA	14	NA	CSVEDPLSSYEQYF	TGCAGCGTTGAAGATCCCTTGAGCTCCTACGAGCAGTACTTC
TRBJ2-7	TRBV4-1	TRBD1	16	many	CASSQGPGQGTYEQYF	TGCGCCAGCAGCCAAGGCCCGGGACAGGGAACCTACGAGCAGTACTTC
TRBJ1-6	TRBV4-2	NA	12	NA	CASTRGDSPLHF	TGTGCCAGTACGAGGGGGGATTCACCCCTCCACTTT
TRBJ2-5	TRBV5-1	TRBD1	14	NA	CASSLGQGIETQYF	TGCGCCAGCAGCTTAGGACAGGGAATCGAGACCCAGTACTTC
TRBJ1-2	TRBV13	TRBD1	15	NA	CASSPLGQGASGYTF	TGTGCCAGCAGCCCCTTGGGACAGGGGGCGTCTGGCTACACCTTC
TRBJ2-7	TRBV7-9	TRBD1	14	NA	CASSTTGMSDEQYF	TGTGCCAGCAGCACGACAGGGATGTCGGACGAGCAGTACTTC
TRBJ2-7	TRBV30	NA	13	NA	CAWSATGFGEQYF	TGTGCCTGGAGTGCTACAGGGTTCGGGGAGCAGTACTTC
TRBJ1-5	TRBV30	TRBD1	17	NA	CALPGQGCFLSNQPQHF	TGTGCCTTACCGGGACAGGGATGTTTCTTGAGCAATCAGCCCCAGCATTTT
TRBJ2-7	TRBV27	NA	13	NA	CASSLGTPYEQYF	TGTGCCAGCAGTTTAGGGACACCCTACGAGCAGTACTTC
TRBJ2-3	TRBV6-4	TRBD2	16	NA	CASSSGTSGGADTQYF	TGTGCCAGCAGCTCCGGGACTAGCGGGGGGGCAGATACGCAGTATTTT
TRBJ1-5	TRBV15	NA	14	NA	CATSSGQGNQPQHF	TGTGCCACCAGCAGCGGGCAGGGCAATCAGCCCCAGCATTTT
TRBJ2-7	TRBV13	TRBD1	15	once	CASSSGGTGVHEQYF	TGTGCCAGCAGCTCAGGTGGGACAGGGGTCCACGAGCAGTACTTC
TRBJ2-1	TRBV13	NA	13	few	CASRLPGPGEQFF	TGTGCCAGCAGGCTCCCGGGACCAGGGGAGCAGTTCTTC
TRBJ2-7	TRBV5-1	NA	14	NA	CASSLVVGAYEQYF	TGCGCCAGCAGCTTGGTGGTAGGGGCCTACGAGCAGTACTTC
TRBJ1-1	TRBV5-1	TRBD1	14	NA	CASSFDRAGTEAFF	TGCGCCAGCAGCTTCGACAGGGCCGGGACTGAAGCTTTCTTT
TRBJ2-3	TRBV6-4	TRBD2	13	large	CASSDSTSGDLHF	TGTGCCAGCAGTGACTCGACTAGCGGGGACCTGCATTTT
TRBJ2-5	TRBV5-1	NA	14	NA	CASSLEPGLETQYF	TGCGCCAGCAGCTTGGAACCAGGTCTGGAGACCCAGTACTTC
TRBJ2-3	TRBV30	TRBD2	15	NA	CAWSEGRGSTDTQYF	TGTGCCTGGAGTGAGGGGCGGGGGAGCACAGATACGCAGTATTTT
TRBJ1-1	TRBV4-2	NA	15	few	CASSHAVTGNTEAFF	TGTGCCAGCAGCCATGCTGTGACAGGGAACACTGAAGCTTTCTTT
TRBJ2-7	TRBV5-1	TRBD1	15	NA	CASSPWDRETYEQYF	TGCGCCAGCAGCCCATGGGACAGGGAAACCTACGAGCAGTACTTC
TRBJ2-6	TRBV29-1	NA	16	once	CSVEEGAPAGANVLTF	TGCAGCGTTGAGGAAGGGGCCCCAGCCGGGGCCAACGTCCTGACTTTC
TRBJ1-1	TRBV11-2	NA	14	NA	CASKTDSGYPEAFF	TGTGCCAGCAAGACGGACAGTGGGTACCCTGAAGCTTTCTTT
TRBJ1-4	TRBV13	NA	15	few	CASSSRRSGNEKLFF	TGTGCCAGCAGCTCCAGACGGTCGGGAAATGAAAAACTGTTTTTT
TRBJ1-1	TRBV4-2	TRBD1	14	NA	CASHGVMGQEGAFF	TGTGCCAGCCACGGGGTTATGGGACAGGAAGGAGCTTTCTTT
TRBJ1-5	TRBV9	TRBD1	13	NA	CASSGTGIQPQHF	TGTGCCAGCAGCGGGACAGGGATCCAGCCCCAGCATTTT
TRBJ1-1	TRBV7-6	NA	13	NA	CASSLEVGTEAFF	TGTGCCAGCAGCCTGGAGGTGGGAACTGAAGCTTTCTTT
TRBJ2-3	TRBV7-3	TRBD1	15	NA	CASSEDRGDADTQYF	TGTGCCAGCAGCGAGGACAGGGGTGACGCAGATACGCAGTATTTT
TRBJ1-1	TRBV7-9	TRBD1	16	NA	CASSSKQGDPNTEAFF	TGTGCCAGCAGCTCAAAACAGGGGGACCCGAACACTGAAGCTTTCTTT
TRBJ1-1	TRBV29-1	NA	14	NA	CSVSEGKGGTEAFF	TGCAGCGTTTCGGAAGGAAAGGGGGGCACTGAAGCTTTCTTT
TRBJ1-2	TRBV5-6	NA	11	NA	CASSLEGGYTF	TGTGCCAGCAGCTTGGAAGGTGGCTACACCTTC
TRBJ1-2	TRBV5-6	NA	14	few	CASSPAGGNYGYTF	TGTGCCAGCAGCCCGGCGGGGGGAAACTATGGCTACACCTTC
TRBJ2-7	TRBV4-2	NA	19	NA	CASSQETNEGDLPYYEQYF	TGTGCCAGCAGCCAAGAGACCAACGAGGGGGACCTTCCCTACTACGAGCAGTACTTC
TRBJ2-1	TRBV29-1	TRBD2	18	NA	CSVEGETTSASSYNEQFF	TGCAGCGTTGAGGGGGAAACTACTAGCGCGAGCTCCTACAATGAGCAGTTCTTC
TRBJ2-5	TRBV13	NA	14	NA	CASSRLGYQETQYF	TGTGCCAGCAGCCGCTTGGGGTACCAAGAGACCCAGTACTTC
TRBJ1-6	TRBV5-4	NA	14	NA	CASSLGLGSGPLHF	TGTGCCAGCAGCTTAGGTTTGGGATCGGGGCCCCTCCACTTT
TRBJ2-4	TRBV9	NA	14	NA	CASSLRTTDDIQYF	TGTGCCAGCAGCTTACGGACCACCGACGACATTCAGTACTTC
TRBJ2-7	TRBV29-1	NA	15	NA	CSVEIRGGNDYEQYF	TGCAGCGTTGAGATTAGGGGCGGGAATGACTACGAGCAGTACTTC
TRBJ2-7	TRBV27	NA	14	once	CASSLSLASYEQYF	TGTGCCAGCAGTTTATCGCTAGCGTCATACGAGCAGTACTTC
TRBJ1-1	TRBV10-1	NA	14	few	CASSLDGTNTEAFF	TGCGCCAGCAGCCTCGACGGGACGAACACTGAAGCTTTCTTT
TRBJ2-5	TRBV4-2	NA	13	NA	CASSQEGIETQYF	TGTGCCAGCAGCCAAGAGGGAATCGAGACCCAGTACTTC
TRBJ1-4	TRBV29-1	NA	18	NA	CSVLGFRDPDQDNEKLFF	TGCAGCGTTTTAGGGTTTAGGGATCCAGATCAAGATAATGAAAAACTGTTTTTT
TRBJ1-1	TRBV29-1	TRBD1	14	few	CSVGTGRINTEAFF	TGCAGCGTCGGGACAGGGAGGATCAACACTGAAGCTTTCTTT
TRBJ2-7	TRBV6-5	NA	11	NA	CASSLGSEQYF	TGTGCCAGCAGTTTGGGCAGCGAGCAGTACTTC
TRBJ2-7	TRBV29-1	TRBD2	14	few	CSVKPGLASYEQYF	TGCAGCGTTAAACCGGGACTAGCGTCCTACGAGCAGTACTTC
TRBJ2-7	TRBV9	TRBD1	13	few	CASSFGTGYEQYF	TGTGCCAGCAGCTTTGGGACAGGCTACGAGCAGTACTTC